This T cell receptor beta chain was profiled in a study of PD-1 blockade in classical Hodgkin lymphoma. Study-wide points: Those patients who began receiving nivolumab less than 1 year after ASCT had lower diversity, and they were excluded. Baseline diversity in complete responders resembled that of newly diagnosed patients. Although disease activity or prior therapy may be involved, causes of the repertoire differences remain undefined. Compared with healthy donors, newly diagnosed patients reportedly showed lower baseline TCR diversity.

The data were produced by immunoSEQ multiplex PCR, yet TCRdb's version contains in-frame clones alone and is incomplete. The sample shows about 39,000 clones, 75% to 85% of them seen only once. CDR1 and CDR2 (germline): LGHNA, YNFKEQ. V lost 1 base and J lost 6; bases outside the gene matches: 7. The CDR3 is 16 amino acids. The time point is: cycle 4 day 1 (C4D1), after 6 weeks of nivolumab. Each of the patients experienced relapse following autologous stem cell transplantation, and their brentuximab vedotin exposure differed. Note on this clone: Its antigen remains unidentified.

This clonotype was sampled from a human donor with classical Hodgkin lymphoma. The V call is TRBV4-2, the J call TRBJ1-5; 9 nucleotides match TRBD1. This specimen was peripheral blood mononuclear cells (PBMCs), taken before the fourth cycle of nivolumab. The CDR3 spells CASSQAVQGAGQPQHF. CDR3 bases: TGTGCCAGCAGCCAAGCTGTACAGGGGGCTGGTCAGCCCCAGCATTTT.